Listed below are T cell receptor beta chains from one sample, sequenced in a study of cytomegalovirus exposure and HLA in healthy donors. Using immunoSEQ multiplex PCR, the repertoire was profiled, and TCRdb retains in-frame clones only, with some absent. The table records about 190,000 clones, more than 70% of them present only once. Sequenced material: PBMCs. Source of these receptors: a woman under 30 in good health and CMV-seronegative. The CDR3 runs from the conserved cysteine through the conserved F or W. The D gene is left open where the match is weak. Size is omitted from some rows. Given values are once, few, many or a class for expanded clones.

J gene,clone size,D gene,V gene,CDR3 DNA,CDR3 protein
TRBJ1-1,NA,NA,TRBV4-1,TGCGCCAGCAGCCAGGGGCGAAATACTGAAGCTTTCTTT,CASSQGRNTEAFF
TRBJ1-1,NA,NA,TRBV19,TGTGCCACCGTCGTTTGGAAGGGGTCGGGCACTGAAGCTTTCTTT,CATVVWKGSGTEAFF
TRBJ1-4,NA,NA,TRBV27,TGTGCCAGCAGTTTACTCGGGGGGACTAATGAAAAACTGTTTTTT,CASSLLGGTNEKLFF
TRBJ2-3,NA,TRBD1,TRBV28,TGTGCCAGCAAGACCGGGACAGGGGCTGCAGATACGCAGTATTTT,CASKTGTGAADTQYF
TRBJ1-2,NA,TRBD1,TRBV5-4,TGTGCCAGCAGCCAGACAGGGGGCTATGGCTACACCTTC,CASSQTGGYGYTF
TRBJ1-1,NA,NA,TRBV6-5,TGTGCCAGCAGGGAGGACGGACTGAACACTGAAGCTTTCTTT,CASREDGLNTEAFF
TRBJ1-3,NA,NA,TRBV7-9,TGTGCCAGCAGCGAAGCGGGGGGCAGTATTGGAAACACCATATATTTT,CASSEAGGSIGNTIYF
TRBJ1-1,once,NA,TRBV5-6,TGTGCCAGCAGCTTACGGGGGACTGAAGCTTTCTTT,CASSLRGTEAFF
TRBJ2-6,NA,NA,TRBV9,TGTGCCAGCAGCCCCTGGGGGGGGGCCACCTCTGGGGCCAACGTCCTGACTTTC,CASSPWGGATSGANVLTF
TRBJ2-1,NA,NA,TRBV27,TGTGCCAGCAGTTTATCGTCCGCGAATGAGCAGTTCTTC,CASSLSSANEQFF
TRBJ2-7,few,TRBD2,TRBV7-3,TGTGCCAGCAGCCTGGGACTAGACTACGAGCAGTACTTC,CASSLGLDYEQYF
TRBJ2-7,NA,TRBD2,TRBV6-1,TGTGCCAGCAGTGGTCCGGGACTAGCGGGAGTAGGCTACGAGCAGTACTTC,CASSGPGLAGVGYEQYF
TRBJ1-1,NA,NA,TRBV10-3,TGTGCCATCAGTGATGGGTCAGGGGCGTACGACACTGAAGCTTTCTTT,CAISDGSGAYDTEAFF
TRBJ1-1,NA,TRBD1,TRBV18,TGTGCCAGCTCATCATTAGCCGGGACAGGGGGCGCGAGGACTGAAGCTTTCTTT,CASSSLAGTGGARTEAFF
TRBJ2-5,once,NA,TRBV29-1,TGCAGCGTTGAAGATCCAGGAGAGACCCAGTACTTC,CSVEDPGETQYF
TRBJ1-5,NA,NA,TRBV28,TGTGCCAGCAGTTTTCTGCCGTACGGACAGTATAGCAATCAGCCCCAGCATTTT,CASSFLPYGQYSNQPQHF
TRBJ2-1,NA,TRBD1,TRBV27,TGTGCCAGCAGTCAATGGGACAGGGAGTTCCGGCCCCCCTCCTACAATGAGCAGTTCTTC,CASSQWDREFRPPSYNEQFF
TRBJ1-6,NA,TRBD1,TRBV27,TGTGCCAGCAGTTTAGGCGGCCAGGGGGATTCACCCCTCCACTTT,CASSLGGQGDSPLHF
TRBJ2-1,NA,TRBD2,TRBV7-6,TGTGCCAGCGGAAGGAGACTAGCGGGGGGATACAATGAGCAGTTCTTC,CASGRRLAGGYNEQFF
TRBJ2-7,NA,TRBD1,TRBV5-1,TGCGCCAGCAGCTTGGGACAGGGGGTTTCCTACGAGCAGTACTTC,CASSLGQGVSYEQYF
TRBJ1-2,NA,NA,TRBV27,TGTGCCAGCAGTTTACAGGGCTATGGCTACACCTTC,CASSLQGYGYTF
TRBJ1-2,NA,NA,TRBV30,TGTGCCTGGAGTCTACTCCCACACGCAGGGGCAGGCTACACCTTC,CAWSLLPHAGAGYTF
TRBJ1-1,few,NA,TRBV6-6,TGTGCCAGCAGGCATGGAACAGGGAACACTGAAGCTTTCTTT,CASRHGTGNTEAFF
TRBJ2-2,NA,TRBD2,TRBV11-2,TGTGCCAGCACCCTCCGGCTAGCGGGAGAAGCCGGGGAGCTGTTTTTT,CASTLRLAGEAGELFF
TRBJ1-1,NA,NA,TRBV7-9,TGTGCCAGCAGCACACCCCACAGGCTGAACACTGAAGCTTTCTTT,CASSTPHRLNTEAFF
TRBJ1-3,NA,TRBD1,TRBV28,TGTGCCAGCAGTTTATTGGGTCATCCGACAGGGGGGATGCACACCATATATTTT,CASSLLGHPTGGMHTIYF
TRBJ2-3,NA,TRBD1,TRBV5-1,TGCGCCAGCAGCTTGGCGACAGGGGGAATGACAGATACGCAGTATTTT,CASSLATGGMTDTQYF
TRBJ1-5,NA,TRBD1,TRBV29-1,TGCAGCGCAACTACAGGGGGCGTGGATCAGCCCCAGCATTTT,CSATTGGVDQPQHF
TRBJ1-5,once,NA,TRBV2,TGTGCCAGCACCCCCGACAGGAGAACACAGCCCCAGCATTTT,CASTPDRRTQPQHF
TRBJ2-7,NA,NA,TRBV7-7,TGTGCCAGCAGCTTAGGGCCAGATTCCTACGAGCAGTACTTC,CASSLGPDSYEQYF
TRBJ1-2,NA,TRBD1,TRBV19,TGTGCCAGTAGTGTCGACAGGGGCTCCAACTATGGCTACACCTTC,CASSVDRGSNYGYTF
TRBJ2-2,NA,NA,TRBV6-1,TGTGCCAGCAGTGAGGCGAGGGTTTTCGGGGAGCTGTTTTTT,CASSEARVFGELFF
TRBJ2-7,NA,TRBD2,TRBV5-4,TGTGCCAGCAGCTTACCAACTAGCGCCGGATACGAGCAGTACTTC,CASSLPTSAGYEQYF
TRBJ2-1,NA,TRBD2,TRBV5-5,TGTGCCAGCAGCCCGGGCGGTGGACGGGGGGAGGACAATGAGCAGTTCTTC,CASSPGGGRGEDNEQFF
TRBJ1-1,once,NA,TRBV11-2,TGTGCCAGCAGCCCCGGCGGTCTGGCGAAAGCTTTCTTT,CASSPGGLAKAFF
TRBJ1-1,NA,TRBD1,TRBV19,TGTGCCAGTAGTTGGGACAGGGGTAGATTCGGAGGGAGGAACACTGAAGCTTTCTTT,CASSWDRGRFGGRNTEAFF
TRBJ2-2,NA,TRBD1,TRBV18,TGTGCCAGCTCACCCTTCACTCCAGGGGGGAACACCGGGGAGCTGTTTTTT,CASSPFTPGGNTGELFF
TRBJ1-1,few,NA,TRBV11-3,TGTGCCAGCAGCTTGGACTTGAACACTGAAGCTTTCTTT,CASSLDLNTEAFF
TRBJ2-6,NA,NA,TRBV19,TGTGCCAGTAGTCAACAGGGAACTGGGGCCAACGTCCTGACTTTC,CASSQQGTGANVLTF